The entry below gives a single TCR beta chain sequence along with its context. Its antigen remains unidentified. The germline V gene has CDR1 SEHNR and CDR2 FQNEAQ (reference sequence). V trimming: 6 bases; J trimming: 2 bases; junction bases outside the gene matches: 6. This CDR3 is built from 15 residues. These data belong to a study of T-cell memory formation after mild COVID-19. General study points: A second wave expanding day 15 to 37 was CD4+-biased; contracting clones were balanced. Clones that contracted clustered mainly in CM and EM if CD4+ and in EMRA if CD8+.

From 5'RACE with constant-segment primers came TCR alpha and TCR beta cDNA libraries that carried sample barcodes and UMIs. TCRdb called the 5' RACE reads again in MiXCR, with one record for every CDR3 protein. In the table there are 40,000 to 55,000 distinct CDR3 sequences, around 12% of which are singletons. Specimen: PBMCs or a T cell subset sorted from them (not recorded which). The V and J genes are TRBV7-9 and TRBJ2-1; 8 bases line up with TRBD2. The TCR was taken from a man aged 18 to 30 who had mild COVID-19 (a few samples of this study predate the infection). Cell type and time point are not known. This chain's CDR3 is CASRLRGGPYNEQFF. Here the CDR3 DNA reads TGTGCCAGCAGACTCCGGGGGGGACCCTACAATGAGCAGTTCTTC.